Detailed here is one T cell receptor beta chain. There are 15 residues in the CDR3. CDR1 and CDR2 from the germline V gene are SGHNT and YYREEE (reference sequence). The ends lost 4 bases at V and 1 base at J; junction bases unmatched: 7. This sample was taken from a study of blood T cell repertoires in COVID-19. Here immunoSEQ multiplex PCR was the method, and the copy in TCRdb shows in-frame clones only, minus some. The data show a few hundred thousand clones, approximately 86% seen once. The chain links TRBV5-4 to TRBJ2-5; 7 bases map to TRBD2. This clonotype was sampled from a woman between 18 and 29 years old who had recovered from COVID-19. Sequenced material: PBMCs or T cells enriched from blood (not recorded which). CDR3 residues: CASSPRPGGQETQYF. The CDR3 DNA sequence: TGTGCCAGCAGCCCTCGACCGGGAGGCCAAGAGACCCAGTACTTC.